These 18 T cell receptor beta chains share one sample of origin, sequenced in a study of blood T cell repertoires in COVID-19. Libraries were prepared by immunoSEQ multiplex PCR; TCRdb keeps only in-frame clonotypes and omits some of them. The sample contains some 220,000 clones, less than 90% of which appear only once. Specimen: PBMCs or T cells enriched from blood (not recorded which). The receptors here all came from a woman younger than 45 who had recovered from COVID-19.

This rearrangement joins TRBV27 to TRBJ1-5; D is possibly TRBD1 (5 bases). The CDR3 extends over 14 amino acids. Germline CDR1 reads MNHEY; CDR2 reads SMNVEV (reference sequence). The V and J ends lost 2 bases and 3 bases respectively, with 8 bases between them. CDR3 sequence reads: CASSLARVNQPQHF. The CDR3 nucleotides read TGTGCCAGCAGTTTAGCCAGGGTCAATCAGCCCCAGCATTTT.

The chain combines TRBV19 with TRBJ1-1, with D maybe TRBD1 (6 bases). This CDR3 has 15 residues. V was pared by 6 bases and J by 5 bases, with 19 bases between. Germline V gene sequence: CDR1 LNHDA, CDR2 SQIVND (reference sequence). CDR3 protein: CASSWDTEYQTEAFF. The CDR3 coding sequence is TGTGCCAGTAGCTGGGACACCGAGTATCAAACTGAAGCTTTCTTT. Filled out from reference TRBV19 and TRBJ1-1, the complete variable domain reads DGGITQSPKYLFRKEGQNVTLSCEQNLNHDAMYWYRQDPGQGLRLIYYSQIVNDFQKGDIAEGYSVSREKKESFPLTVTSAQKNPTAFYLCASSWDTEYQTEAFFGQGTRLTVV.

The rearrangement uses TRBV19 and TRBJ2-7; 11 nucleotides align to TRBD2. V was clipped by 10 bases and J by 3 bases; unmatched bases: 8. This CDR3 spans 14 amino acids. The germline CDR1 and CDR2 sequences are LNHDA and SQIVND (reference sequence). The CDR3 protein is CATTSGGDYYEQYF. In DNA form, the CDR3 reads TGTGCCACCACTAGCGGGGGTGATTACTACGAGCAGTACTTC. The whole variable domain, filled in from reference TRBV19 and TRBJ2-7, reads DGGITQSPKYLFRKEGQNVTLSCEQNLNHDAMYWYRQDPGQGLRLIYYSQIVNDFQKGDIAEGYSVSREKKESFPLTVTSAQKNPTAFYLCATTSGGDYYEQYFGPGTRLTVT.

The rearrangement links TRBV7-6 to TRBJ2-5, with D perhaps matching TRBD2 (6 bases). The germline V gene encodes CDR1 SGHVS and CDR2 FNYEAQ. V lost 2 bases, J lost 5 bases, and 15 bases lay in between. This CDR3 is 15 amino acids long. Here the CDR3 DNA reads TGTGCCAGCAGCTTATACGGGGGTTATAGGGAGACCCAGTACTTC. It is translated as CASSLYGGYRETQYF.

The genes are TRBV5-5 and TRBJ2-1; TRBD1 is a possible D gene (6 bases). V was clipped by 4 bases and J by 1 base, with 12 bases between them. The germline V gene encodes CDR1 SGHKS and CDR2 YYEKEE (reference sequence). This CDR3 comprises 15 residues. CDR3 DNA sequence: TGTGCCAGCAGCGTCACCGGGACATCCTACAATGAGCAGTTCTTC. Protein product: CASSVTGTSYNEQFF.

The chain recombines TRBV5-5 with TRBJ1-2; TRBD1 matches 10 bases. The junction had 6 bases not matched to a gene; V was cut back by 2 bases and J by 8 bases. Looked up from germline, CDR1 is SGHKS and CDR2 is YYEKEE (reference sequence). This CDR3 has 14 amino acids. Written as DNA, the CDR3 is TGTGCCAGCAGCTTCGACAGGGGGCAAGGAGGCTACACCTTC. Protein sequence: CASSFDRGQGGYTF. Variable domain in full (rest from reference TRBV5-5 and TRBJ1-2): DAGVTQSPTHLIKTRGQQVTLRCSPISGHKSVSWYQQVLGQGPQFIFQYYEKEERGRGNFPDRFSARQFPNYSSELNVNALLLGDSALYLCASSFDRGQGGYTFGSGTRLTVV.

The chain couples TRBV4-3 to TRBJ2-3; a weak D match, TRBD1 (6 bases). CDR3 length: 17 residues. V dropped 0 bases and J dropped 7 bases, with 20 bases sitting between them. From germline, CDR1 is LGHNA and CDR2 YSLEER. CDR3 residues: CASSQDIARGNSYTQYF. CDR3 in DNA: TGCGCCAGCAGCCAAGATATCGCCAGGGGAAACAGTTATACGCAGTATTTT.

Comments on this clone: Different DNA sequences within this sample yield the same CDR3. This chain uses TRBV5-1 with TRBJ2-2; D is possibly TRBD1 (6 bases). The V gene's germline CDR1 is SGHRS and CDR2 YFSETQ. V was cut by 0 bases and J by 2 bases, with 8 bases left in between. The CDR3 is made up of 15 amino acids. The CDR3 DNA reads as TGCGCCAGCAGCTTGGCTGGGGGCAACACCGGGGAGCTGTTTTTT. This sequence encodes CASSLAGGNTGELFF.

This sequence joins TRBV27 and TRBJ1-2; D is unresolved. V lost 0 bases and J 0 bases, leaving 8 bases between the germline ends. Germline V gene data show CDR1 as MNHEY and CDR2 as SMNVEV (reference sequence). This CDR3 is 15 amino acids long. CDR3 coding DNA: TGTGCCAGCAGTTTATCACACACTACTAACTATGGCTACACCTTC. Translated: CASSLSHTTNYGYTF.

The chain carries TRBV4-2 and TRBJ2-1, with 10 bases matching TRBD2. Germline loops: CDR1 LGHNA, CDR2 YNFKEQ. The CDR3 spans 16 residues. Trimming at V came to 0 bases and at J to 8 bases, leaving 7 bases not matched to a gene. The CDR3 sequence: CASSQDSSGGADEQFF. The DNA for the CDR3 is TGTGCCAGCAGCCAAGATAGCAGCGGGGGGGCCGATGAGCAGTTCTTC.

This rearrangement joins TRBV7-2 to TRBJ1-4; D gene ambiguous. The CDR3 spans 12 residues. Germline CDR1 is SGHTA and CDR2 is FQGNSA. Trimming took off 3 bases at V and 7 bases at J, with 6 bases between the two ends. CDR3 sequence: CASSFAGEKLFF. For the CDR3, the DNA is TGTGCCAGCAGCTTTGCAGGTGAAAAACTGTTTTTT.

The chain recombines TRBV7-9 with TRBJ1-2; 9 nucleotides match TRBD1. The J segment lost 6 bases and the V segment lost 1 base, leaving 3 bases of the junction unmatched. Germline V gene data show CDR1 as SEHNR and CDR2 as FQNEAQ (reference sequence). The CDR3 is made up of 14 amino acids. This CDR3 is CASSLVGQGDGYTF. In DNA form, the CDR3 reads TGTGCCAGCAGCTTAGTGGGACAGGGAGATGGCTACACCTTC. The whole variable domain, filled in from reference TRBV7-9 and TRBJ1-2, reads DTGVSQNPRHKITKRGQNVTFRCDPISEHNRLYWYRQTLGQGPEFLTYFQNEAQLEKSRLLSDRFSAERPKGSFSTLEIQRTEQGDSAMYLCASSLVGQGDGYTFGSGTRLTVV.

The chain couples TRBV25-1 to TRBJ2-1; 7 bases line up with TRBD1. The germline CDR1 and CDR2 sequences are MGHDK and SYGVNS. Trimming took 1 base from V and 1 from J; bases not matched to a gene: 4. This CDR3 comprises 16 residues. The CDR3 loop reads CASSESWTGSYNEQFF. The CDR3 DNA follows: TGTGCCAGCAGTGAATCCTGGACAGGTTCCTACAATGAGCAGTTCTTC.

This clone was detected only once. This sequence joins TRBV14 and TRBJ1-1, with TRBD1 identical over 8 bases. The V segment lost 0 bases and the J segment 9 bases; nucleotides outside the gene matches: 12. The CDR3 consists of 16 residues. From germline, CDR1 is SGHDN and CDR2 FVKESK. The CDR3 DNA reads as TGTGCCAGCAGCCAAGATACCTATCCCAGGACAGGGCAAGCTTTCTTT. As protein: CASSQDTYPRTGQAFF.

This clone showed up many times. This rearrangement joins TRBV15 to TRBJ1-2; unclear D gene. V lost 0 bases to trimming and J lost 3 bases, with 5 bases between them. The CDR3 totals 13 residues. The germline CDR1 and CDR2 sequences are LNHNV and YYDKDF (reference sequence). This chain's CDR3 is CATSRDSDYGYTF. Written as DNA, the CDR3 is TGTGCCACCAGCAGAGATTCCGACTATGGCTACACCTTC.

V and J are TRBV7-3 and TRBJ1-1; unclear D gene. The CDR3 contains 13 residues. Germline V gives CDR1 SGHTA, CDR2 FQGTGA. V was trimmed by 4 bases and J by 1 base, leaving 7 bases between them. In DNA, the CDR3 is TGTGCCAGCAGCTCAGATCCGAACACTGAAGCTTTCTTT. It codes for CASSSDPNTEAFF. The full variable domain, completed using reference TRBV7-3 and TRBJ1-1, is GAGVSQTPSNKVTEKGKYVELRCDPISGHTALYWYRQSLGQGPEFLIYFQGTGAADDSGLPNDRFFAVRPEGSVSTLKIQRTERGDSAVYLCASSSDPNTEAFFGQGTRLTVV.

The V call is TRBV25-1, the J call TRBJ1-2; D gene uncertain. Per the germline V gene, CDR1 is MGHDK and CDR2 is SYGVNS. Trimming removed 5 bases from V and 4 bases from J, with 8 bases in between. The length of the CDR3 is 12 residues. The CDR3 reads CASSLTGYGYTF. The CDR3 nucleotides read TGTGCCAGCAGTTTGACGGGCTATGGCTACACCTTC.

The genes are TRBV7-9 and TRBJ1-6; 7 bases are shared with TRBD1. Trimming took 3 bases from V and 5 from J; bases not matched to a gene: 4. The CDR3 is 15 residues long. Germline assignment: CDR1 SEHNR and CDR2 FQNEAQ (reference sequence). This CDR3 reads CASSLYRGNNSPLHF. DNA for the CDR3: TGTGCCAGCAGCTTGTACAGGGGCAATAATTCACCCCTCCACTTT. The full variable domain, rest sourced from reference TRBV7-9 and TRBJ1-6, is DTGVSQNPRHKITKRGQNVTFRCDPISEHNRLYWYRQTLGQGPEFLTYFQNEAQLEKSRLLSDRFSAERPKGSFSTLEIQRTEQGDSAMYLCASSLYRGNNSPLHFGNGTRLTVT.